This TCR beta chain was sequenced for a study of T cell responses to AZD1222 COVID-19 vaccine. The CDR3 consists of 12 residues. Germline V lookup: CDR1 MNHEY, CDR2 SVGAGI. The junction had 2 bases not matched to a gene; V was cut back by 5 bases and J by 7 bases. As for this clone: The target antigen is unknown.

Study-level results: Seropositive at baseline were only a handful of AZD1222 recipients.

Assay: immunoSEQ multiplex PCR; the TCRdb copy retains only in-frame clones and omits some. The sample includes more than 250,000 clones, more than 85% of them seen just once. The V and J genes are TRBV6-5 and TRBJ2-1; 7 bases are shared with TRBD2. The sample here was peripheral blood, taken on day 0 of AZD1222 vaccination. The sequence was obtained from an adult in good health. The DNA for the CDR3 is TGTGCCAGCAGTCGTAGCGGGAATGAGCAGTTCTTC. Its protein is CASSRSGNEQFF.